This TCR beta chain was found in a study of siplizumab effects on memory and regulatory T cells (dated by TCRdb to about 2019). About the full investigation: The study looked at the effect of siplizumab, an anti-CD2 antibody, on alloreactive T-cell subsets in allogeneic mixed lymphocyte reactions made from human PBMCs. Results and caveats for the whole study, not just this receptor: For roughly 75-97% of proliferating CD4+ or CD8+ clones, no naive or memory phenotype could be assigned. Whether proliferating Tregs from siplizumab cultures were suppressive was not functionally confirmed. In reactions with siplizumab, an average of approximately 69% of mappable alloreactive CD4+ clones were Treg-derived, compared with 26.9% in control reactions. Because sequences below about 10^-5 frequency were poorly captured, only a minor fraction of alloreactive clones could be mapped to unstimulated subsets. The cumulative frequency of alloreactive sequences that could be traced back to unstimulated CD4+ memory T cells was significantly reduced by siplizumab. Unstimulated naive T cells appeared to be more diverse than memory T cells, and naive cells seemed to make a substantial contribution to the alloresponse.

The library was produced with the immunoSEQ multiplex PCR assay. About 9.9 x 10^4 TCR templates per sample were assayed by the deep sequencing platform. Genomic DNA extracted from sorted T cells was used for TCRbeta CDR3 sequencing. The paper's data handling went like this. The R programming language was used for the clonal analysis of the TCRbeta CDR3 data. Alloreactive CD4+ and CD8+ clones were identified by comparing unstimulated samples to CFSE-low samples taken after the reaction. By matching sequences to the repertoires of sorted unstimulated Treg and non-Treg cells, each alloreactive CD4+ clone was assigned a regulatory or non-regulatory origin. This is the immuneACCESS table as TCRdb keeps it, with only in-frame sequences that have V and J called. A part of the clones is gone; compared with another copy, unresolved V genes explain less than half, and the rest is unexplained. Clonal size and the V and J genes are those of that table, whereas D and trimming came from the DNA. The table for this sample lists approximately 82,000 clones; around 90% of them were counted only once. 1.5% of the sample is in the top ten clones.

Sorted unstimulated T cells, along with proliferating T cells recovered from mixed lymphocyte reactions, underwent TCRbeta CDR3 sequencing. Fresh whole blood from approximately ten HLA-typed healthy donors was used to isolate PBMCs. To map where alloreactive clones came from, unstimulated CD4+ regulatory T cells were FACS-sorted. Concerning this clone: The target of this receptor is not known. There are no base qualities to consult, and no much larger clone falls within one base.

Reading from cysteine to phenylalanine, the CDR3 counts 14 amino acids. Of the read, only the CDR3 DNA is kept; its 42 bases are in frame from base 1. According to the germline V gene, CDR1 reads SGDLS and CDR2 reads YYNGEE. V is cut by 2 bases and J by 1 base, and the space between the germline ends is 9 bases. The V and J genes are TRBV9 and TRBJ1-1; no D segment can be confidently identified. What was sequenced was Tregs sorted from blood. This TCR came from a human donor in good health. The CDR3 in this case is CASSVGRTNTEAFF. The DNA sequence is given as TGTGCCAGCAGCGTTGGACGTACGAACACTGAAGCTTTCTTT.